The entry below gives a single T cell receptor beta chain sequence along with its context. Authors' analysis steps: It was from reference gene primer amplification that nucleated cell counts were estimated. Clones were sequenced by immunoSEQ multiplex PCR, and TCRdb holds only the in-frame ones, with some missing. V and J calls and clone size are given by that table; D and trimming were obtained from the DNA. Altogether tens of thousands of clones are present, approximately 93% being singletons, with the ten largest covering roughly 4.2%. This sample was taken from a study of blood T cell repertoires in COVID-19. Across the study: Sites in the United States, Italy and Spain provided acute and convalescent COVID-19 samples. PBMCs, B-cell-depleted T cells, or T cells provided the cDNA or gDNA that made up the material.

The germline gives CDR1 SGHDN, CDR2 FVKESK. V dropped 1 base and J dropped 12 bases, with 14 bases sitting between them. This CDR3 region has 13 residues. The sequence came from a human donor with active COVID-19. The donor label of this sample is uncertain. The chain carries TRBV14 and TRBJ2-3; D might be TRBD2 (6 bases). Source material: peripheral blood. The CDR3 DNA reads TGTGCCAGCAGCCAAGGAACTAGCCGGCCCCAGTATTTT. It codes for CASSQGTSRPQYF.